A selection of T cell receptor beta chains follows, all from one sample in a study of shared clonotypes between healthy human individuals. Assay: immunoSEQ multiplex PCR; the TCRdb copy retains only in-frame clones and omits some. Here the sample spans 950,000 to 1,300,000 clones, under 80% being singletons. The sample was memory CD4+ T cells sorted from blood. These TCRs come from a man between 18 and 35 years old in good health. Each CDR3 is given with its conserved first and last residue. Each record gives: V gene, clone size, D gene, J gene, CDR3 protein, CDR3 DNA. A D gene is named only where the DNA matches it firmly. A clone size is listed for some rows: how often the clone was seen (once, few, many), or a class if it is expanded.

TRBV29-1	few	-	TRBJ2-3	CSVVYRDTQYF	TGCAGCGTTGTTTACCGAGATACGCAGTATTTT
TRBV28	-	-	TRBJ1-5	CASSRGRGQPQHF	TGTGCCAGCAGTCGGGGTAGGGGGCAGCCCCAGCATTTT
TRBV7-9	-	-	TRBJ1-1	CASSLALSGGTEAFF	TGTGCCAGCAGCTTAGCGTTATCAGGTGGGACTGAAGCTTTCTTT
TRBV30	-	-	TRBJ1-2	CAWSINNYGYTF	TGTGCCTGGAGCATTAATAACTATGGCTACACCTTC
TRBV7-2	once	-	TRBJ2-3	CASSLWAGASDTQYF	TGTGCCAGCAGCTTATGGGCAGGGGCTTCCGATACGCAGTATTTT
TRBV5-6	-	-	TRBJ2-1	CASSLDGNPFDEQFF	TGTGCCAGCAGCTTGGATGGGAATCCGTTCGATGAGCAGTTCTTC
TRBV5-1	many	TRBD2	TRBJ2-7	CASSESSGSIYEQYF	TGCGCCAGCAGCGAGTCTAGCGGGAGTATCTACGAGCAGTACTTC
TRBV6-6	few	-	TRBJ1-1	CASSYSKGNTEAFF	TGTGCCAGCAGTTACTCGAAGGGGAACACTGAAGCTTTCTTT
TRBV20-1	-	-	TRBJ2-3	CSAGLPDTQYF	TGCAGTGCTGGATTACCAGATACGCAGTATTTT
TRBV5-4	-	-	TRBJ1-2	CASSPADGRPFYGYTF	TGTGCCAGCAGCCCTGCAGATGGACGTCCTTTCTATGGCTACACCTTC
TRBV28	-	-	TRBJ1-5	CALGGAKYLPQHF	TGTGCCCTGGGGGGCGCAAAATATCTCCCCCAGCATTTT
TRBV28	once	-	TRBJ2-5	CASSPWGRDFQETQYF	TGTGCCAGCAGTCCCTGGGGTCGGGACTTCCAAGAGACCCAGTACTTC
TRBV2	once	TRBD2	TRBJ2-7	CASLGRLAGTNEQYF	TGTGCCAGCTTGGGGAGACTAGCGGGAACGAACGAGCAGTACTTC
TRBV5-1	once	TRBD1	TRBJ1-1	CASSSRGLSGNTEAFF	TGCGCCAGCAGCTCCAGGGGGCTGAGCGGGAACACTGAAGCTTTCTTT
TRBV21-1	few	-	TRBJ2-5	CASSKRGPLKQETQYF	TGTGCCAGCAGCAAGCGGGGGCCCCTCAAGCAAGAGACCCAGTACTTC
TRBV19	-	-	TRBJ1-1	CASSPTTGITEAFF	TGTGCCAGTAGCCCTACAACAGGTATCACTGAAGCTTTCTTT
TRBV6-1	-	-	TRBJ1-2	CASSVESGPDYGYTF	TGTGCCAGCAGTGTAGAGTCAGGGCCGGATTATGGCTACACCTTC
TRBV6-1	-	TRBD1	TRBJ1-4	CASSEQGADEKLFF	TGTGCCAGCAGTGAACAGGGGGCGGATGAAAAACTGTTTTTT
TRBV5-4	-	TRBD1	TRBJ2-3	CASSLVGQISTDTQYF	TGTGCCAGCAGCTTGGTGGGACAGATAAGCACAGATACGCAGTATTTT
TRBV5-1	once	-	TRBJ2-2	CASSPKTGELFF	TGCGCCAGCAGCCCTAAAACCGGGGAGCTGTTTTTT
TRBV7-2	few	-	TRBJ2-1	CASSLQYSSYNEQFF	TGTGCCAGCAGCTTGCAGTACTCCTCCTACAATGAGCAGTTCTTC
TRBV4-3	-	-	TRBJ1-3	CASSQAKGFSGNTIYF	TGCGCCAGCAGCCAAGCAAAGGGTTTCTCTGGAAACACCATATATTTT
TRBV6-1	-	-	TRBJ2-3	CALLAGAPTDTQYF	TGTGCCCTCCTGGCGGGGGCCCCCACAGATACGCAGTATTTT
TRBV19	-	-	TRBJ1-1	CASNQNTEAFF	TGTGCCAGTAACCAGAACACTGAAGCTTTCTTT
TRBV2	once	-	TRBJ2-5	CASTRKETQYF	TGTGCCAGCACCAGAAAAGAGACCCAGTACTTC
TRBV30	-	-	TRBJ2-6	CAHQGTSGANVLTF	TGTGCCCACCAGGGTACCTCTGGGGCCAACGTCCTGACTTTC
TRBV19	once	TRBD2	TRBJ2-2	CASSIASGGTNTGELFF	TGTGCCAGTAGTATAGCTAGCGGGGGGACGAACACCGGGGAGCTGTTTTTT
TRBV11-3	-	TRBD2	TRBJ2-7	CASSSRLAGIDEQYF	TGTGCCAGCAGCTCGCGACTAGCGGGGATTGACGAGCAGTACTTC
TRBV30	-	TRBD2	TRBJ2-3	CAWSTFAGGSTDTQYF	TGTGCCTGGAGTACGTTTGCGGGGGGGTCCACAGATACGCAGTATTTT
TRBV19	few	TRBD1	TRBJ1-6	CASSIDRTGASPLHF	TGTGCCAGTAGTATAGATCGGACAGGGGCTTCACCCCTCCACTTT
TRBV7-2	-	TRBD2	TRBJ2-7	CASSLGGGRAEEQYF	TGTGCCAGCAGCTTAGGAGGCGGGAGGGCCGAAGAGCAGTACTTC
TRBV6-1	-	-	TRBJ2-3	CASSDGAGARAQYF	TGTGCCAGCAGTGACGGGGCCGGGGCGCGGGCGCAGTATTTT
TRBV6-5	-	-	TRBJ2-5	CASSPGDDRRGTQYF	TGTGCCAGCAGCCCGGGGGACGACCGGCGGGGGACCCAGTACTTC
TRBV7-4	-	-	TRBJ1-5	CASSLEREASNQPQHF	TGTGCCAGCAGCTTAGAGCGGGAGGCAAGCAATCAGCCCCAGCATTTT
TRBV7-2	-	-	TRBJ2-1	CASSLERGAYNEQFF	TGTGCCAGCAGCTTAGAAAGGGGCGCCTACAATGAGCAGTTCTTC
TRBV30	-	TRBD1	TRBJ1-4	CAWKGARGLAPREKLFF	TGTGCCTGGAAGGGGGCCAGGGGGCTTGCTCCTAGGGAAAAACTGTTTTTT
TRBV5-1	once	-	TRBJ2-3	CASSLGGTGDTQYF	TGCGCCAGCAGCTTGGGAGGAACGGGTGATACGCAGTATTTT
TRBV7-8	few	TRBD2	TRBJ2-5	CASSLATPGGQYF	TGTGCCAGCAGCTTAGCTACCCCGGGGGGCCAGTACTTC
TRBV7-5	-	-	TRBJ1-2	CARSLVDHRERFYGYTF	TGTGCCAGAAGCTTAGTAGATCACAGGGAAAGATTCTATGGCTACACCTTC
TRBV18	-	-	TRBJ1-2	CASSWGAGRTF	TGTGCCAGCTCATGGGGGGCGGGTCGAACCTTC
TRBV19	-	-	TRBJ1-1	CASTNVVAEAFF	TGTGCCAGTACAAACGTCGTGGCTGAAGCTTTCTTT
TRBV4-1	few	-	TRBJ2-7	CASSQVAYDSRYEQYF	TGCGCCAGCAGCCAAGTTGCCTATGACAGCCGCTACGAGCAGTACTTC
TRBV5-1	-	TRBD1	TRBJ1-2	CASSLEAGGDYGYTF	TGCGCCAGCAGCTTGGAGGCAGGGGGCGACTATGGCTACACCTTC
TRBV7-2	-	TRBD1	TRBJ2-7	CASSLAWTGSYEQYF	TGTGCCAGCAGCTTAGCTTGGACAGGGTCCTACGAGCAGTACTTC
TRBV6-5	-	-	TRBJ2-7	CASSSKKVAARYEQYF	TGTGCCAGCAGTTCAAAAAAAGTGGCGGCCCGCTACGAGCAGTACTTC
TRBV4-1	-	-	TRBJ2-5	CASSQDSWGGETQYF	TGCGCCAGCAGCCAAGATTCCTGGGGAGGAGAGACCCAGTACTTC
TRBV5-6	-	TRBD2	TRBJ2-3	CASSPGLAGGDTQYF	TGTGCCAGCAGCCCCGGACTAGCGGGAGGAGATACGCAGTATTTT
TRBV6-6	once	-	TRBJ1-5	CASSYGGDGNQPQHF	TGTGCCAGCAGTTACGGAGGGGATGGGAATCAGCCCCAGCATTTT
TRBV30	once	-	TRBJ1-2	CVWSVENNYGYTF	TGTGTCTGGAGTGTCGAAAACAACTATGGCTACACCTTC
TRBV7-9	-	-	TRBJ2-2	CASSMEAGELFF	TGTGCCAGCAGCATGGAGGCCGGGGAGCTGTTTTTT
TRBV5-6	-	TRBD2	TRBJ2-7	CASSLLAGAGEQYF	TGTGCCAGCAGCTTACTAGCGGGAGCAGGCGAGCAGTACTTC
TRBV5-4	once	TRBD2	TRBJ2-3	CASSRTSGGGDTQYF	TGTGCCAGCAGCAGGACTAGCGGGGGGGGTGATACGCAGTATTTT
TRBV7-2	-	TRBD1	TRBJ2-7	CASSPGQEARKNYEQYF	TGTGCCAGCAGCCCGGGACAGGAAGCTCGCAAAAACTACGAGCAGTACTTC
TRBV5-1	-	-	TRBJ2-2	CASSLEPGLGELFF	TGCGCCAGCAGCTTGGAGCCGGGGCTCGGGGAGCTGTTTTTT